The 23 T cell receptor beta chains below come from one sample, sequenced in a study of response to subunit inactivated influenza vaccine. TCRdb itself ran the RT-PCR reads through MiXCR, one entry per CDR3 protein. The sample yields over 300,000 distinct CDR3 sequences, 20% to 25% seen once. Source: PBMCs from blood, taken less than 22 months after vaccination. The receptors stem from a man aged 50 to 69 who received an inactivated influenza vaccine.

This clonotype has a handful of counts. The V and J genes are TRBV7-9 and TRBJ1-2; 7 bases fit TRBD1. The J segment lost 4 bases and the V segment lost 5 bases, leaving 10 bases of the junction unmatched. The CDR3 length is 15 residues. Per the germline V gene, CDR1 is SEHNR and CDR2 is FQNEAQ (reference sequence). The CDR3 DNA is TGTGCCAGCAGCCCTCCTACCGACAGGGCCTATGGCTACACCTTC. Translating it yields CASSPPTDRAYGYTF.

The CDR3 reads CASSPQGVGTEAFF. The CDR3 coding sequence is TGTGCCAGCTCACCCCAGGGGGTAGGCACTGAAGCTTTCTTT. This chain connects TRBV18 to TRBJ1-1, with 7 positions matching TRBD1. CDR3 length: 14 amino acids. Germline CDR1 reads KGHSH; CDR2 reads LQKENI. The V and J ends lost 3 bases and 4 bases, in that order; junction bases with no gene match: 5.

Ten or more counts support this clonotype. The J gene is TRBJ1-1, the V gene TRBV5-1, with a possible D match to TRBD1 (5 bases). Per germline, CDR1 SGHRS and CDR2 YFSETQ. V dropped 4 bases and J dropped 0 bases, with 13 bases sitting between them. This CDR3 is built from 15 residues. The DNA for the CDR3 is TGCGCCAGCAGCCCTGTTGGGGGGATGAACACTGAAGCTTTCTTT. It codes for CASSPVGGMNTEAFF.

This chain uses TRBV6-5 with TRBJ1-2; 12 bases are a match to TRBD1. V lost 0 bases, J lost 7 bases, and 6 bases stayed unmatched. Per germline, CDR1 MNHEY and CDR2 SVGAGI. CDR3 length: 16 residues. The CDR3 region has the DNA TGTGCCAGCAGTTACTCGGGACAGGGGGCGCGGGGTGGCTACACCTTC. Translated: CASSYSGQGARGGYTF.

In its sample, this clonotype was seen a few times. This chain links TRBV20-1 with TRBJ1-4; TRBD1 is a possible D gene (5 bases). The V and J ends lost 3 bases and 0 bases respectively, with 14 bases between them. This CDR3 has 16 residues. Germline V gene data show CDR1 as DFQATT and CDR2 as SNEGSKA (reference sequence). The CDR3 loop reads CSASRSGMSTNEKLFF. CDR3 nucleotides: TGCAGTGCTAGTCGGTCAGGGATGTCAACTAATGAAAAACTGTTTTTT.

The V and J genes are TRBV6-1 and TRBJ2-2, with D maybe TRBD1 (5 bases). Trimming pared 7 bases from V and 2 bases from J, leaving 11 bases between. Per germline, CDR1 MNHNS and CDR2 SASEGT. The CDR3 contains 14 residues. The CDR3: CASNNGQNTGELFF. CDR3 bases: TGTGCCAGCAACAATGGACAAAACACCGGGGAGCTGTTTTTT.

This clonotype was detected ten times or more. This chain connects TRBV11-1 to TRBJ1-6; a possible D gene is TRBD1 (5 bases). The CDR3 covers 19 residues. Trimming pared 0 bases from V and 7 bases from J, leaving 22 bases between. The germline V gene encodes CDR1 SGHAT and CDR2 FQDESV (reference sequence). CDR3 sequence: CASSLAKIHQGLGNSPLHF. Written as DNA, the CDR3 is TGTGCCAGCAGCTTAGCTAAGATTCATCAGGGCCTTGGCAATTCACCCCTCCACTTT.

This clonotype was seen a handful of times. The CDR3 coding sequence is TGTGCCAGCAGCTTCATTGGGGCTAGCCACGAGCAGTACTTC. This encodes CASSFIGASHEQYF. The chain carries TRBV7-2 and TRBJ2-7; possibly TRBD1 or TRBD2 for D (5 bases each). CDR1 SGHTA and CDR2 FQGNSA come from the germline V gene. The CDR3 runs 14 residues. Trimming shortened V by 3 bases and J by 5 bases, and 14 bases separated the two germline ends.

This clonotype was detected a few times. This chain joins TRBV7-9 and TRBJ1-4; D gene uncertain. V dropped 6 bases and J dropped 5 bases, with 10 bases sitting between them. Germline V gives CDR1 SEHNR, CDR2 FQNEAQ (reference sequence). CDR3 length: 13 amino acids. The CDR3 coding sequence is TGTGCCAGCAGTACCGGGTCAAATGAAAAACTGTTTTTT. Protein product: CASSTGSNEKLFF.

The V and J genes are TRBV18 and TRBJ1-5; unclear D gene. The germline V gene encodes CDR1 KGHSH and CDR2 LQKENI. V was clipped by 2 bases and J by 3 bases, with 14 bases between them. This CDR3 is built from 16 residues. Here the CDR3 DNA reads TGTGCCAGCTCACCAGGTGCTAGAAGTTCCAATCAGCCCCAGCATTTT. It translates to CASSPGARSSNQPQHF.

With regard to this clonotype: A much larger clonotype is one base distant, so this may be a read error. The chain carries TRBV12-3 or TRBV12-4 and TRBJ1-3; D is undetermined. Deletions cut 5 bases from V and 0 bases from J, with 5 bases between. The CDR3 length is 13 residues. CDR3 residues: CASSQSSGNTIYF. The CDR3, as DNA: TGTGCCAGCAGTCAGAGCTCTGGAAACACCATATATTTT.

This sequence joins TRBV7-8 and TRBJ2-3; D unresolved. The germline V gene has CDR1 SGHVS and CDR2 FQNEAQ. V was clipped by 1 base and J by 8 bases, with 10 bases between them. The CDR3 extends over 13 amino acids. The CDR3 region has the DNA TGTGCCAGCAGCTTAGAAATGGGCACTACGCAGTATTTT. This translates into CASSLEMGTTQYF.

The rearrangement joins TRBV18 to TRBJ2-2, with D tentatively TRBD1 (5 bases). The CDR3 covers 17 residues. Trimming left V 3 bases short and J 0 bases short, with 14 bases between. CDR1 KGHSH and CDR2 LQKENI come from the germline V gene. DNA of the CDR3: TGTGCCAGCTCACCGTTTGAAAGGGGCGCGAACACCGGGGAGCTGTTTTTT. Its protein is CASSPFERGANTGELFF.

J is TRBJ1-4 and V is TRBV18; TRBD1 agrees at 11 bases. In germline, CDR1 is KGHSH, CDR2 LQKENI. CDR3 length: 15 residues. Trimming at V came to 2 bases and at J to 8 bases, leaving 4 bases not matched to a gene. The CDR3 is CASSPGTGGYEKLFF. CDR3 bases: TGTGCCAGCTCACCAGGGACAGGGGGGTACGAAAAACTGTTTTTT.

This clonotype showed up many times. V gene TRBV6-2 or TRBV6-3 combines with J gene TRBJ1-5; TRBD1 might be the D (5 bases). V was pared by 5 bases and J by 3 bases, with 14 bases between. The CDR3 covers 15 residues. Germline loops: CDR1 MNHEY, CDR2 SVGEGT. CDR3 protein: CASSKGRAVNQPQHF. CDR3 DNA sequence: TGTGCCAGCAGTAAGGGGCGGGCCGTCAATCAGCCCCAGCATTTT.

This chain connects TRBV9 to TRBJ2-3, with a possible D match to TRBD1 (6 bases). The V end was cut by 3 bases, the J end by 3 bases, with 14 bases between. Germline V lookup: CDR1 SGDLS, CDR2 YYNGEE. The CDR3 consists of 15 residues. The CDR3 loop reads CASSEGGPLTDTQYF. The CDR3 DNA is TGTGCCAGCAGCGAAGGGGGACCTTTAACAGATACGCAGTATTTT.

This clonotype was counted between two and nine times. This chain joins TRBV6-1 and TRBJ1-5; D possibly corresponds to TRBD1 (5 bases). The V gene's germline CDR1 is MNHNS and CDR2 SASEGT. Trimming removed 6 bases from V and 7 bases from J, with 16 bases in between. The length of the CDR3 is 14 residues. CDR3 sequence reads: CASSSPQGIQPQHF. For the CDR3, the DNA is TGTGCCAGCAGCTCACCCCAGGGTATACAGCCCCAGCATTTT.

This chain joins TRBV5-4 and TRBJ2-7; 7 nucleotides align to TRBD2. This CDR3 is built from 12 residues. From germline, CDR1 is SGHNT and CDR2 YYREEE (reference sequence). V shed 1 base and J 6 bases; nucleotides not matched to a gene: 1. The CDR3 here is CASSLPGGEQYF. For the CDR3, the DNA is TGTGCCAGCAGCTTGCCGGGGGGCGAGCAGTACTTC.

The chain combines TRBV20-1 with TRBJ1-5, with no clear D. This CDR3 spans 12 amino acids. From germline, CDR1 is DFQATT and CDR2 SNEGSKA (reference sequence). Trimming pared 4 bases from V and 4 bases from J, leaving 8 bases between. Written as DNA, the CDR3 is TGCAGTGCTAAAAGGATAAATCAGCCCCAGCATTTT. This translates into CSAKRINQPQHF.

There are a few counts of this clonotype. This rearrangement joins TRBV7-6 to TRBJ2-3; 7 positions agree with TRBD2. Germline values: CDR1 SGHVS, CDR2 FNYEAQ. CDR3 length: 16 amino acids. The V gene end was trimmed by 1 base and the J gene end by 0 bases; junction bases not matched to a gene: 4. The CDR3 reads CASSLGAGASTDTQYF. CDR3 DNA sequence: TGTGCCAGCAGCTTAGGGGCGGGAGCTAGCACAGATACGCAGTATTTT.

A few counts support this clonotype. The V gene is TRBV20-1, the J gene TRBJ1-5; D is unclear. The V gene's germline CDR1 is DFQATT and CDR2 SNEGSKA (reference sequence). The CDR3 loop spans 15 amino acids. V gave up 6 bases and J gave up 6 bases, with 21 bases separating them. CDR3 DNA: TGCAGTGCCCGCGCGGGCCACGGCTTGGTTCAGCCCCAGCATTTT. Translated: CSARAGHGLVQPQHF.

This chain joins TRBV4-3 and TRBJ1-2; D may be TRBD1 (5 bases). CDR3 size: 17 residues. Trimming cost V 0 bases and J 5 bases, with 19 bases left between them. CDR1 is LGHNA and CDR2 is YSLEER in the germline V gene. The CDR3 DNA reads as TGCGCCAGCAGCCAAGATGCGTCCTTGGGGCGGCTGTATGGCTACACCTTC. This sequence encodes CASSQDASLGRLYGYTF.

This chain links TRBV15 with TRBJ1-3; D remains ambiguous. The CDR3 is 16 residues long. Germline V gene data show CDR1 as LNHNV and CDR2 as YYDKDF (reference sequence). Deletions cut 0 bases from V and 0 bases from J, with 9 bases between. CDR3 region: CATSRDRGFSGNTIYF. CDR3 in DNA: TGTGCCACCAGCAGAGATCGCGGTTTCTCTGGAAACACCATATATTTT.